This TCR beta chain comes out of a study of identical twins. TCRdb fed the 5' RACE reads into MiXCR, producing one record per CDR3 protein. The sample gives 400,000 to 500,000 distinct CDR3 sequences, roughly an eighth of which show up once; about 1% is in the top ten. This clonotype was counted between two and nine times. The sample was also linked to a second study, of yellow fever vaccine responses in identical twins.

The sequence was obtained from a woman aged 18-29 years in good health. Sequencing used CD4+ T cells sorted from blood.

This chain's CDR3 is CASSYLGHEQYF. The CDR3 DNA sequence: TGTGCCAGCAGTTATCTGGGCCACGAGCAGTACTTC. The rearrangement joins TRBV6-5 to TRBJ2-7; D remains ambiguous. CDR3 length: 12 amino acids. CDR1 and CDR2 from the germline V gene are MNHEY and SVGAGI. V was trimmed by 3 bases and J by 5 bases, leaving 8 bases between them.